This entry lists 15 T cell receptor beta chains sequenced from one sample in a study of spatial heterogeneity in lung cancer. Time point reported: sample taken at primary tumor resection. The input material, whole RNA from tumor, nontumor lung or frozen PBMC, was sequenced unsorted. TCRdb re-called the 5' RACE reads through MiXCR, storing one row per CDR3 protein. The repertoire consists of tens of thousands of distinct CDR3 sequences, with under 6% occurring once and the leading ten covering 7.4%. Sequenced material: PBMCs, taken at surgery. Source of these receptors: a male donor with early-stage non-small cell lung cancer.

The chain has TRBV6-1 and TRBJ2-5; tentatively, D is TRBD1 (6 bases). The germline CDR1 and CDR2 sequences are MNHNS and SASEGT. Trimming removed 1 base from V and 5 bases from J, with 17 bases in between. This CDR3 is built from 16 residues. This chain's CDR3 is CASSEEQGLVWETQYF. In DNA form, the CDR3 reads TGTGCCAGCAGTGAAGAACAGGGCCTAGTCTGGGAGACCCAGTACTTC.

This clonotype was seen repeatedly, ten times or more. This sequence joins TRBV29-1 and TRBJ1-2; TRBD1 might be the D (5 bases). CDR3 length: 15 amino acids. The germline V gene has CDR1 SQVTM and CDR2 ANQGSEA. Trimming cost V 7 bases and J 0 bases, with 18 bases left between them. The CDR3 reads CSARRDEFSNYGYTF. CDR3 nucleotide sequence: TGCAGCGCTAGGAGGGACGAATTCTCTAACTATGGCTACACCTTC.

This clonotype was recorded at least ten times. The CDR3 region has the DNA TGTGCCAGCAGCTTGTGGTCTTGGGGTAGGGGCTACAATGAGCAGTTCTTC. This translates into CASSLWSWGRGYNEQFF. The chain combines TRBV11-2 with TRBJ2-1; D perhaps matches TRBD1 (5 bases). From germline, CDR1 is SGHAT and CDR2 FQNNGV. V lost 3 bases and J 3 bases, leaving 18 bases between the germline ends. The CDR3 loop spans 17 amino acids.

This clonotype was seen more than once but under ten times. J is TRBJ1-2 and V is TRBV5-1, with TRBD1 matching 10 bases. J was trimmed by 8 bases and V by 6 bases; bases with no gene match: 7. Germline lookup yields CDR1 SGHRS and CDR2 YFSETQ. The CDR3 covers 13 residues. DNA of the CDR3: TGCGCCAGCACCTTTGACAGGGGGCAAGGCTACACCTTC. Residues: CASTFDRGQGYTF.

This clonotype ranks as medium-sized. The V gene is TRBV7-9, the J gene TRBJ2-5; no reliable D call. The germline V and J ends were trimmed by 6 bases and 3 bases, with 8 bases remaining between them. CDR1 and CDR2 (germline): SEHNR, FQNEAQ (reference sequence). CDR3 length equals 12 residues. CDR3: CASSEQEETQYF. The CDR3 region has the DNA TGTGCCAGCAGTGAACAAGAAGAGACCCAGTACTTC.

By proportion, this clonotype is medium-sized. V and J are TRBV11-2 and TRBJ2-1; weak D call: TRBD1 (5 bases). Germline V CDR1 and CDR2: SGHAT, FQNNGV. CDR3 length: 16 residues. V shed 5 bases and J shed 4 bases, with 18 bases lying between them. CDR3 sequence: CASSPKFNQGYNEQFF. The CDR3 DNA sequence: TGTGCCAGCAGCCCTAAATTCAATCAGGGTTACAATGAGCAGTTCTTC.

The table lists this clonotype with many counts. J is TRBJ2-3 and V is TRBV29-1, with TRBD1 as a possible D gene (6 bases). CDR1 SQVTM and CDR2 ANQGSEA come from the germline V gene. The CDR3 has 14 residues. V lost 4 bases, J lost 3 bases, and 14 bases lay in between. CDR3: CSVGGTRGTDTQYF. The DNA of the CDR3 is TGCAGCGTTGGAGGGACACGAGGGACAGATACGCAGTATTTT.

At least ten counts were recorded for this clonotype. The chain recombines TRBV7-3 with TRBJ1-1, with D unclear. The length of the CDR3 is 17 residues. V was trimmed by 5 bases and J by 1 base, leaving 20 bases between them. The germline V gene encodes CDR1 SGHTA and CDR2 FQGTGA. The CDR3 spells CASSPRPAGLSNTEAFF. The CDR3, as DNA: TGTGCCAGCAGCCCACGTCCCGCGGGTCTCTCGAACACTGAAGCTTTCTTT.

The V and J genes are TRBV7-9 and TRBJ2-5; 9 nucleotides align to TRBD1. Germline CDR1 SEHNR, CDR2 FQNEAQ (reference sequence). This CDR3 comprises 15 residues. The ends lost 5 bases at V and 4 bases at J; junction bases unmatched: 8. CDR3 nucleotides: TGTGCCAGCAGCCCCCGGGACAGGGTTTTAGAGACCCAGTACTTC. Its protein is CASSPRDRVLETQYF.

This clonotype was picked up many times. The chain has TRBV20-1 and TRBJ2-1; D gene ambiguous. The CDR3 is 13 residues long. Between the trimmed V and J ends, which lost 1 base and 8 bases, there was a span of 12 bases. Germline V gene data show CDR1 as DFQATT and CDR2 as SNEGSKA (reference sequence). The DNA of the CDR3 is TGCAGTGCTAGAGGTCCCAGCGCATATGAGCAGTTCTTC. This encodes CSARGPSAYEQFF.

This clonotype showed up many times. The V and J genes are TRBV19 and TRBJ2-5; tentative D call: TRBD2 (5 bases). V was pared by 11 bases and J by 4 bases, with 17 bases between. Per the germline V gene, CDR1 is LNHDA and CDR2 is SQIVND (reference sequence). The CDR3 extends over 13 amino acids. The CDR3 spells CAVGRGSGETQYF. Written as DNA, the CDR3 is TGTGCCGTCGGACGAGGGTCGGGAGAGACCCAGTACTTC.

This clonotype was observed at least ten times. The gene calls are TRBV7-6 and TRBJ2-1; 7 bases line up with TRBD1. The germline gives CDR1 SGHVS, CDR2 FNYEAQ. V trimming: 2 bases; J trimming: 4 bases; junction bases outside the gene matches: 2. This CDR3 is built from 14 residues. The CDR3 region is CASSLSRGYNEQFF. The CDR3 DNA sequence: TGTGCCAGCAGCTTAAGCAGGGGGTACAATGAGCAGTTCTTC.

The table lists this clonotype with many counts. As DNA, the CDR3 is TGTGCCAGCAGTTTGAGAGGCGGCTCTGGGGCCAACGTCCTGACTTTC. As protein: CASSLRGGSGANVLTF. V usage is TRBV27 and J usage is TRBJ2-6, with D unresolved. This CDR3 is built from 16 residues. Germline values: CDR1 MNHEY, CDR2 SMNVEV (reference sequence). V was shortened by 3 bases and J by 0 bases, with 9 bases between the two germline ends.

V usage is TRBV5-6 and J usage is TRBJ2-4; either TRBD1 or TRBD2 may supply D (5 bases each). The V and J ends lost 6 bases and 0 bases respectively, with 16 bases between them. Per germline, CDR1 SGHDT and CDR2 YYEEEE. This CDR3 has 16 residues. The DNA for the CDR3 is TGTGCCAGCACCGGGACGGACCAACTAGCCAAAAACATTCAGTACTTC. This encodes CASTGTDQLAKNIQYF.

The sample holds a few counts of this clonotype. V and J are TRBV3-1 and TRBJ2-5; a possible D gene is TRBD1 (6 bases). CDR3 size: 13 residues. Trimming cost V 6 bases and J 7 bases, with 15 bases left between them. Looked up from germline, CDR1 is LGHDT and CDR2 is YNNKEL (reference sequence). CDR3 sequence reads: CASSEQGRGTQYF. CDR3 nucleotide sequence: TGTGCCAGCAGTGAACAGGGAAGGGGGACCCAGTACTTC.